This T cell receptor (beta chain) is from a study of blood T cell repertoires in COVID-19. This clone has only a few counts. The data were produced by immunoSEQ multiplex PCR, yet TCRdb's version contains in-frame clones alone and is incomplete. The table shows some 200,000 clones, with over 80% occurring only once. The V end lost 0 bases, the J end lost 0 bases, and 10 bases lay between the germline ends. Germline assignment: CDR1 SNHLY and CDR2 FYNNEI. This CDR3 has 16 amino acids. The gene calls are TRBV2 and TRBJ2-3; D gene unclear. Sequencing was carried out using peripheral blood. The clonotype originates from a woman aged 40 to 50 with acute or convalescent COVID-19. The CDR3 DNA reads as TGTGCCAGCAGTGAAGCGCCCTCAACTAGCACAGATACGCAGTATTTT. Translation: CASSEAPSTSTDTQYF.